The 12 T cell receptor beta chains below all came from one sample that was sequenced in a study of T cell repertoires in cytomegalovirus infection. In TCRdb, the reads were re-called with MiXCR into one record per CDR3 protein. The sample includes roughly 140,000 distinct CDR3 sequences, about 20% seen only once; the top ten take around 9.9%. Input material: PBMCs. These receptors were collected from a human donor in good health (CMV status not recorded). Some clones in this sample may be carry-over from other donors' samples.

V usage is TRBV6-4 and J usage is TRBJ2-5; no reliable D call. Germline lookup yields CDR1 MRHNA and CDR2 SNTAGT. The CDR3 runs 11 residues. Deletions cut 7 bases from V and 6 bases from J, with 9 bases between. This CDR3 is CASTQQKTQYF. Written as DNA, the CDR3 is TGTGCCAGCACCCAGCAGAAGACCCAGTACTTC.

This chain joins TRBV15 and TRBJ1-2; D gene ambiguous. Germline lookup yields CDR1 LNHNV and CDR2 YYDKDF (reference sequence). This CDR3 is built from 16 residues. V was cut by 3 bases and J by 2 bases, with 16 bases left in between. CDR3 in amino acids: CATSSAFGSSNYGYTF. CDR3 nucleotide sequence: TGTGCCACCAGCAGCGCTTTCGGGTCCTCAAACTATGGCTACACCTTC.

The chain recombines TRBV7-2 with TRBJ2-5; no reliable D call. Trimming stripped 3 bases from V and 1 base from J, with 3 bases between. The CDR3 runs 12 residues. The germline gives CDR1 SGHTA, CDR2 FQGNSA. Written as DNA, the CDR3 is TGTGCCAGCAGCTTCCTCCAAGAGACCCAGTACTTC. Translation: CASSFLQETQYF.

This clonotype showed up just a few times. The genes are TRBV7-6 and TRBJ2-7; 7 bases are a match to TRBD2. There are 16 residues in the CDR3. Germline loops: CDR1 SGHVS, CDR2 FNYEAQ. The trim removed 5 bases at V and 1 base at J, leaving 11 bases unmatched. The CDR3 DNA sequence: TGTGCCAGCAGCGCTACCGGGTCTAGCGGTTCCTACGAGCAGTACTTC. This codes for CASSATGSSGSYEQYF. Based on the CDR3 plus reference TRBV7-6 and TRBJ2-7, the full variable domain is GAGVSQSPRYKVTKRGQDVALRCDPISGHVSLYWYRQALGQGPEFLTYFNYEAQQDKSGLPNDRFSAERPEGSISTLTIQRTEQRDSAMYRCASSATGSSGSYEQYFGPGTRLTVT.

This clonotype was counted many times. J is TRBJ2-3 and V is TRBV7-8; TRBD2 matches at 10 bases. Germline V gene data show CDR1 as SGHVS and CDR2 as FQNEAQ. V was pared by 5 bases and J by 3 bases, with 8 bases of the junction left unmatched. This CDR3 region has 16 residues. CDR3 region: CASSLVAGGVTDTQYF. The CDR3 DNA sequence: TGTGCCAGCAGCCTTGTAGCGGGGGGTGTTACAGATACGCAGTATTTT.

This clonotype was counted only a few times. V usage is TRBV28 and J usage is TRBJ1-2, with 9 nucleotides matching TRBD1. In germline, CDR1 is MDHEN, CDR2 SYDVKM. Trimming at V came to 6 bases and at J to 5 bases, leaving 7 bases not matched to a gene. The CDR3 is 14 residues long. The CDR3 sequence is CASSPGTGKYGYTF. The CDR3 nucleotides are TGTGCCAGCAGCCCAGGGACAGGGAAGTATGGCTACACCTTC.

The chain couples TRBV7-6 to TRBJ2-7; 10 positions agree with TRBD1. The CDR3 totals 17 residues. Looked up from germline, CDR1 is SGHVS and CDR2 is FNYEAQ. Germline trimming cut 0 bases from V and 2 bases from J; bases unmatched to any gene: 7. The CDR3 DNA reads TGTGCCAGCAGCTTAGCCCAAGGACAGGGGGTACCCTACGAGCAGTACTTC. Protein product: CASSLAQGQGVPYEQYF.

The chain uses TRBV18 and TRBJ1-5, with unresolved D. Trimming took 4 bases from V and 2 from J, leaving 9 bases between them. Germline V gene sequence: CDR1 KGHSH, CDR2 LQKENI. The CDR3 spans 14 residues. The CDR3 sequence is CASSQEIGNQPQHF. DNA for the CDR3: TGTGCCAGCTCACAGGAGATAGGCAATCAGCCCCAGCATTTT.

The chain uses TRBV20-1 and TRBJ1-2; no clear D gene. Trimming took 7 bases from V and 8 from J, leaving 11 bases between them. Germline V lookup: CDR1 DFQATT, CDR2 SNEGSKA (reference sequence). This CDR3 is 10 amino acids long. CDR3 protein: CSVAPDGYTF. Written as DNA, the CDR3 is TGCAGTGTAGCCCCGGACGGCTACACCTTC.

The chain couples TRBV19 to TRBJ2-1; D is possibly TRBD1 or TRBD2 (6 bases each). V was cut by 5 bases and J by 7 bases, with 21 bases left in between. The germline V gene has CDR1 LNHDA and CDR2 SQIVND (reference sequence). The CDR3 has 16 amino acids. The CDR3, as DNA: TGTGCCAGTAGTCCCAGCCGGGGGCTAGGTGGAAATGAGCAGTTCTTC. Amino acid sequence: CASSPSRGLGGNEQFF.

The sample holds a few counts of this clonotype. The chain links TRBV5-1 to TRBJ2-7; D unresolved. Germline CDR1 reads SGHRS; CDR2 reads YFSETQ. The CDR3 totals 13 residues. V lost 2 bases, J lost 5 bases, and 11 bases lay in between. CDR3 sequence reads: CASSLATSDEQYF. DNA of the CDR3: TGCGCCAGCAGCTTAGCGACGTCGGACGAGCAGTACTTC.

The genes are TRBV6-5 and TRBJ2-3; the D is unclear. V was clipped by 3 bases and J by 4 bases, with 14 bases between them. Germline V gene sequence: CDR1 MNHEY, CDR2 SVGAGI. This CDR3 comprises 15 residues. The CDR3 nucleotides are TGTGCCAGCAGTTATGGTCAGGCCGGCGCAGATACGCAGTATTTT. Protein sequence: CASSYGQAGADTQYF.